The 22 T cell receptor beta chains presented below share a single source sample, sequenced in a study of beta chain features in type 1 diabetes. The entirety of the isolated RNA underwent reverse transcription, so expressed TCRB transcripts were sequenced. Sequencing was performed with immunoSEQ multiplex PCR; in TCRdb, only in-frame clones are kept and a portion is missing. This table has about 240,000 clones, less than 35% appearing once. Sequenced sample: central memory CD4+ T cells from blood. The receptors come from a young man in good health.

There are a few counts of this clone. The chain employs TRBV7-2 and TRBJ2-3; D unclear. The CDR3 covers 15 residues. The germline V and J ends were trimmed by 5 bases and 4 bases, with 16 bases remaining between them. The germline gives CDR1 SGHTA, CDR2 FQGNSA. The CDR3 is CASSPIGSVADTQYF. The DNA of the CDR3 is TGTGCCAGCAGCCCCATCGGGTCAGTCGCAGATACGCAGTATTTT.

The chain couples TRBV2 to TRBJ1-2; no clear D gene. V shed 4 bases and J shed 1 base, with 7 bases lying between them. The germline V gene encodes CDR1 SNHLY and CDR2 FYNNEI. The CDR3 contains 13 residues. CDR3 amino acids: CASSGEGNYGYTF. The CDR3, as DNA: TGTGCCAGCAGTGGGGAGGGTAACTATGGCTACACCTTC.

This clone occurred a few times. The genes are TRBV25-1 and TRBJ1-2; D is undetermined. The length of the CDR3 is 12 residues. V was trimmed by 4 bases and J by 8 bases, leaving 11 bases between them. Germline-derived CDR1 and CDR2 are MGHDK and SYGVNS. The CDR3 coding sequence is TGTGCCAGCAGTGGGCCCCCGGTGGGCTACACCTTC. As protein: CASSGPPVGYTF.

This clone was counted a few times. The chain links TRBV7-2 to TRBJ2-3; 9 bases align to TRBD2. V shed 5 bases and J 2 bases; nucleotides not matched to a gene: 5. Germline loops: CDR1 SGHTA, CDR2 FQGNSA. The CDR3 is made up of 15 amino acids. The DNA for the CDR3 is TGTGCCAGCAGCGCTATAGCGGGAGTCACAGATACGCAGTATTTT. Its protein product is CASSAIAGVTDTQYF.

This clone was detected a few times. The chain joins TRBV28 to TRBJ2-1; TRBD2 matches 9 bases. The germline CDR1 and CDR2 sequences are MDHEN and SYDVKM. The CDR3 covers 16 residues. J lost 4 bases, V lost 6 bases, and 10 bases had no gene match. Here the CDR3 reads CASSLARLAAYNEQFF. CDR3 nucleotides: TGTGCCAGCAGCTTGGCGCGACTAGCGGCTTACAATGAGCAGTTCTTC.

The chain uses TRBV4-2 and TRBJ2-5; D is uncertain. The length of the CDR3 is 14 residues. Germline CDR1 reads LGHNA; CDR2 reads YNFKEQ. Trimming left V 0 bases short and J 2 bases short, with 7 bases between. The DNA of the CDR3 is TGTGCCAGCAGCCAAGAGATAACTCAAGAGACCCAGTACTTC. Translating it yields CASSQEITQETQYF.

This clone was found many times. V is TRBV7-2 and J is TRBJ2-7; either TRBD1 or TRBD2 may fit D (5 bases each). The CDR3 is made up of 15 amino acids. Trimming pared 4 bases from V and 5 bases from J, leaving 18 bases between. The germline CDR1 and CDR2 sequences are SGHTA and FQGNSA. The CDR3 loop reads CASSSSGARTDEQYF. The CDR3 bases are TGTGCCAGCAGCTCATCCGGGGCGAGGACGGACGAGCAGTACTTC.

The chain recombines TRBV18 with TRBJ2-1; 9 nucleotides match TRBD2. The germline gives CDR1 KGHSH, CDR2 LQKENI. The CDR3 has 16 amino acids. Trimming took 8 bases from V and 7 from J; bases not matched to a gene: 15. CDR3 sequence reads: CASHPGGRAELNEQFF. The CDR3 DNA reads TGTGCCAGCCACCCAGGCGGGAGGGCGGAATTAAATGAGCAGTTCTTC.

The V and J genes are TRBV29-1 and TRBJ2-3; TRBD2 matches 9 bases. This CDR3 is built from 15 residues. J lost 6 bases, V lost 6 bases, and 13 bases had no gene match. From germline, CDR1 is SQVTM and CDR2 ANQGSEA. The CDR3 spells CSVALGLAGLDTQYF. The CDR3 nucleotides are TGCAGCGTCGCCTTGGGACTAGCCGGGTTGGATACGCAGTATTTT.

CDR3 sequence reads: CASSLLSGLDEQFF. The CDR3 DNA reads as TGTGCCAGCAGCCTCCTCAGCGGCCTAGATGAGCAGTTCTTC. This sequence joins TRBV5-8 and TRBJ2-1; D may be TRBD2 (5 bases). Germline CDR1 is SGHTS and CDR2 is YDEGEE. The CDR3 is 14 amino acids. The V end lost 4 bases, the J end lost 8 bases, and 16 bases lay between the germline ends.

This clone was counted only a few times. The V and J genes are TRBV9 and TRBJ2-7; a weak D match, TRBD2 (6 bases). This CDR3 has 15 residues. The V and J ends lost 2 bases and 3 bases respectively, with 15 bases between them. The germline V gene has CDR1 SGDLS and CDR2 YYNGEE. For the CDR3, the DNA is TGTGCCAGCAGCGTTACCCCTACGACTAGCTACGAGCAGTACTTC. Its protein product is CASSVTPTTSYEQYF.

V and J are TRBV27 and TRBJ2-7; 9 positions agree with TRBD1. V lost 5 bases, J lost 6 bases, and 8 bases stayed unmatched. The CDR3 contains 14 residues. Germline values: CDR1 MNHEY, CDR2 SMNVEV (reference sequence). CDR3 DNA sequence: TGTGCCAGCAGTACCGGGACAGGGAGGCGCGAGCAGTACTTC. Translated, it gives CASSTGTGRREQYF.

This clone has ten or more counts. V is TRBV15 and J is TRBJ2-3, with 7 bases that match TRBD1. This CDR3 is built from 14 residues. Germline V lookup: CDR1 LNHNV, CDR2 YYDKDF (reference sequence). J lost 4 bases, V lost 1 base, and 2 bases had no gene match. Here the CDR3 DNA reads TGTGCCACCAGCAGAGGACAGGGATCAGATACGCAGTATTTT. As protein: CATSRGQGSDTQYF. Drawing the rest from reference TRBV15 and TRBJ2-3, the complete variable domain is DAMVIQNPRYQVTQFGKPVTLSCSQTLNHNVMYWYQQKSSQAPKLLFHYYDKDFNNEADTPDNFQSRRPNTSFCFLDIRSPGLGDTAMYLCATSRGQGSDTQYFGPGTRLTVL.

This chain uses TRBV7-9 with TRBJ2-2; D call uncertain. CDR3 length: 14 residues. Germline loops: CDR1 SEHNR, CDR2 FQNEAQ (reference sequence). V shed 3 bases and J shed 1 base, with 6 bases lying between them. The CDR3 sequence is CASSFQQNTGELFF. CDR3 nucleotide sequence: TGTGCCAGCAGCTTCCAACAGAACACCGGGGAGCTGTTTTTT.

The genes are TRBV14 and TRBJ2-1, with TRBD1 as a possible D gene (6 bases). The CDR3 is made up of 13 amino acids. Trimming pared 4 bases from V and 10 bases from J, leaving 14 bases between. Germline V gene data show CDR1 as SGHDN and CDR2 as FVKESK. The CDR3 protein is CASSRPQQGEQFF. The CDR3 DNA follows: TGTGCCAGCAGCCGCCCGCAGCAGGGGGAGCAGTTCTTC.

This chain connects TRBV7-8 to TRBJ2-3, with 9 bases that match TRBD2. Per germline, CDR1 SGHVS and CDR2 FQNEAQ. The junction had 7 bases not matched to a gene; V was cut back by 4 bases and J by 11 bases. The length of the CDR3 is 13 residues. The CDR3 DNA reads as TGTGCCAGCAGCTCGCTTAGCGGGGGTGGGCAGTATTTT. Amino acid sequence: CASSSLSGGGQYF.

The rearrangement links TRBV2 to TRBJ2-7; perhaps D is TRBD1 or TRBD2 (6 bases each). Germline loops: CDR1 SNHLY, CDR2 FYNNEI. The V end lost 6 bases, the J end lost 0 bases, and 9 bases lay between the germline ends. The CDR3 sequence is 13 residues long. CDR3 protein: CASRTGASYEQYF. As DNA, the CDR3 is TGTGCCAGCAGAACGGGGGCCTCCTACGAGCAGTACTTC.

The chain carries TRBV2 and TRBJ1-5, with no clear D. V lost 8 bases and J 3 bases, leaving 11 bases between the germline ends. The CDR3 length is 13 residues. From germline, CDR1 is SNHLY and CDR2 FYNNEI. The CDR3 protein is CASARDNNQPQHF. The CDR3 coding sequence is TGTGCCAGCGCGCGGGATAACAATCAGCCCCAGCATTTT.

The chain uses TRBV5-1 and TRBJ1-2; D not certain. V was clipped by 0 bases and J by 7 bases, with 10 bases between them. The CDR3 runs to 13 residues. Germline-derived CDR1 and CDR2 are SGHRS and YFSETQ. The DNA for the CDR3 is TGCGCCAGCAGCTTGGCCGAAGGGAGTGGCTACACCTTC. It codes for CASSLAEGSGYTF.

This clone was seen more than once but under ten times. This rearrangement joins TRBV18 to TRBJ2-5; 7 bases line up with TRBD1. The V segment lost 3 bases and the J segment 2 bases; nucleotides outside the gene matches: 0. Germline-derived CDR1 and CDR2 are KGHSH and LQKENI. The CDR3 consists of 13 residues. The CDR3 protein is CASSPGQQETQYF. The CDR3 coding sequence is TGTGCCAGCTCACCGGGACAGCAAGAGACCCAGTACTTC.

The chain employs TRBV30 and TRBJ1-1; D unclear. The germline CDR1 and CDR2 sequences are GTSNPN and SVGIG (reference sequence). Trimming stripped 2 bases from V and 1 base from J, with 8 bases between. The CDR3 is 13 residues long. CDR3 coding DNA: TGTGCCTGGAGTAGTCGGGGGAACACTGAAGCTTTCTTT. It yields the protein CAWSSRGNTEAFF. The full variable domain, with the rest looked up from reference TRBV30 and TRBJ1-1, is SQTIHQWPATLVQPVGSPLSLECTVEGTSNPNLYWYRQAAGRGLQLLFYSVGIGQISSEVPQNLSASRPQDRQFILSSKKLLLSDSGFYLCAWSSRGNTEAFFGQGTRLTVV.

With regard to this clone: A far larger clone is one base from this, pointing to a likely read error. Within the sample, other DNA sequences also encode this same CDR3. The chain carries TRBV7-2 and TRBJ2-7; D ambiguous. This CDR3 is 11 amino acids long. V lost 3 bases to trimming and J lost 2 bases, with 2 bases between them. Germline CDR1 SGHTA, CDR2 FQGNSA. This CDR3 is CASSLTYEQYF. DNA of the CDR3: TGTGCCAGCAGCTTGACCTACGAGCAGTACTTC. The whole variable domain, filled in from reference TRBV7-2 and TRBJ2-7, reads GAGVSQSPSNKVTEKGKDVELRCDPISGHTALYWYRQSLGQGLEFLIYFQGNSAPDKSGLPSDRFSAERTGGSVSTLTIQRTQQEDSAVYLCASSLTYEQYFGPGTRLTVT.